One sample yielded the 11 T cell receptor beta chains listed below, sequenced in a study of OX40 agonist ivuxolimab in advanced cancers. Repertoires were generated with immunoSEQ multiplex PCR, while TCRdb's copy carries only in-frame clones and drops some. Among approximately 87,000 clones listed, around 91% were seen once. Sample: CD4+ or CD8+ T cells sorted from blood, taken in a trial of the OX40 agonist ivuxolimab. These receptors all stem from an adult with an advanced solid tumor such as melanoma, head and neck, liver or kidney cancer.

The chain carries TRBV5-1 and TRBJ2-2; 13 bases agree with TRBD2. Germline CDR1 and CDR2: SGHRS and YFSETQ. The V and J ends lost 3 bases and 6 bases, in that order; junction bases with no gene match: 5. CDR3 length: 16 residues. CDR3: CASSSLTSGRSGELFF. DNA of the CDR3: TGCGCCAGCAGCTCCCTGACTAGCGGGAGGTCCGGGGAGCTGTTTTTT.

This clone was seen just once. In DNA, the CDR3 is TGTGCCAGCAGGCTAGCGGGAGGTGGTACTGATGAGCAGTTCTTC. Protein sequence: CASRLAGGGTDEQFF. The chain combines TRBV5-5 with TRBJ2-1, with TRBD2 matching over 11 bases. The CDR3 has 15 residues. Germline CDR1 SGHKS, CDR2 YYEKEE (reference sequence). V trimming: 5 bases; J trimming: 8 bases; junction bases outside the gene matches: 9.

The chain is built from TRBV27 and TRBJ2-1, with a possible D match to TRBD1 (6 bases). Trimming pared 8 bases from V and 4 bases from J, leaving 12 bases between. Germline V CDR1 and CDR2: MNHEY, SMNVEV (reference sequence). The length of the CDR3 is 13 residues. The CDR3, as DNA: TGTGCCAGCCAGGGGCGGAGTTACAATGAGCAGTTCTTC. Its translation: CASQGRSYNEQFF.

V and J are TRBV19 and TRBJ2-7; the D gene is possibly TRBD1 (5 bases). CDR3 length: 13 amino acids. Trimming pared 5 bases from V and 3 bases from J, leaving 11 bases between. Germline V gives CDR1 LNHDA, CDR2 SQIVND (reference sequence). This CDR3 reads CASSVAQGYEQYF. In nucleotides, the CDR3 is TGTGCCAGTAGTGTCGCGCAGGGCTACGAGCAGTACTTC.

In this sample, this clone turned up once. This chain joins TRBV6-1 and TRBJ1-5; no clear D gene. There are 16 residues in the CDR3. Germline V gene data show CDR1 as MNHNS and CDR2 as SASEGT. Trimming cost V 2 bases and J 0 bases, with 11 bases left between them. CDR3 nucleotide sequence: TGTGCCAGCAGTGAATTAACGGGCTATAGCAATCAGCCCCAGCATTTT. Its protein is CASSELTGYSNQPQHF.

This rearrangement joins TRBV5-4 to TRBJ1-1; TRBD1 matches at 8 bases. The trim removed 0 bases at V and 1 base at J, leaving 11 bases unmatched. CDR1 is SGHNT and CDR2 is YYREEE in the germline V gene (reference sequence). The CDR3 sequence is 18 residues long. This CDR3 reads CASSLGPSGGPSNTEAFF. As DNA, the CDR3 is TGTGCCAGCAGCTTGGGGCCCTCAGGGGGCCCGTCGAACACTGAAGCTTTCTTT.

V and J are TRBV6-4 and TRBJ2-5, with D possibly matching TRBD2 (7 bases). Trimming removed 5 bases from V and 4 bases from J, with 11 bases in between. Germline V gene data show CDR1 as MRHNA and CDR2 as SNTAGT. The CDR3 length is 13 residues. In DNA form, the CDR3 reads TGTGCCAGCAGTCGGGGGGCCGGAGAGACCCAGTACTTC. It is translated as CASSRGAGETQYF.

The chain links TRBV6-5 to TRBJ1-3; D might be TRBD1 (5 bases). Trimming shortened V by 5 bases and J by 7 bases, and 6 bases separated the two germline ends. The CDR3 has 11 amino acids. Germline V gene data show CDR1 as MNHEY and CDR2 as SVGAGI. CDR3 nucleotide sequence: TGTGCCAGCAGTCAGGGCAACACCATATATTTT. Translated, it gives CASSQGNTIYF.

The chain couples TRBV19 to TRBJ2-3; 9 bases are a match to TRBD1. V was clipped by 5 bases and J by 5 bases; unmatched bases: 2. The CDR3 totals 13 residues. Germline CDR1 reads LNHDA; CDR2 reads SQIVND (reference sequence). CDR3 coding DNA: TGTGCCAGTAGTCTGGGACAGGGAGATACGCAGTATTTT. Translated, it gives CASSLGQGDTQYF.

The chain employs TRBV28 and TRBJ2-4; maybe TRBD1 (6 bases). Germline loops: CDR1 MDHEN, CDR2 SYDVKM. V lost 7 bases to trimming and J lost 0 bases, with 22 bases between them. The CDR3 sequence is 18 residues long. In nucleotides, the CDR3 is TGTGCCAGCAATATAAGGGACACCCCGGCCGTAGCCAAAAACATTCAGTACTTC. Its translation: CASNIRDTPAVAKNIQYF.

This chain uses TRBV19 with TRBJ1-5, with TRBD1 matching 7 bases. J was trimmed by 0 bases and V by 6 bases; bases with no gene match: 5. Germline V gives CDR1 LNHDA, CDR2 SQIVND (reference sequence). The CDR3 consists of 15 residues. CDR3 in DNA: TGTGCCAGTAGGGGGGACAGCTATAGCAATCAGCCCCAGCATTTT. This sequence encodes CASRGDSYSNQPQHF. The full variable domain, with the rest looked up from reference TRBV19 and TRBJ1-5, is DGGITQSPKYLFRKEGQNVTLSCEQNLNHDAMYWYRQDPGQGLRLIYYSQIVNDFQKGDIAEGYSVSREKKESFPLTVTSAQKNPTAFYLCASRGDSYSNQPQHFGDGTRLSIL.